The 21 T cell receptor beta chains below come from one sample, sequenced in a study of beta chain features in type 1 diabetes. Isolated RNA was reverse transcribed in full, so expressed TCRB transcripts were sequenced. TCRdb keeps only in-frame clones here, not all; method: immunoSEQ multiplex PCR. The sample lists fewer than 150,000 clones; about 7% were seen once. Sequenced input: central memory CD4+ T cells from blood. All receptors derive from a woman aged 30 to 39 in good health.

V usage is TRBV5-1 and J usage is TRBJ2-5; 8 nucleotides match TRBD1. This CDR3 is 15 amino acids long. Germline V gene sequence: CDR1 SGHRS, CDR2 YFSETQ. Germline trimming cut 2 bases from V and 1 base from J; bases unmatched to any gene: 4. CDR3 DNA sequence: TGCGCCAGCAGCTTAACAGGGGGTCTCCAAGAGACCCAGTACTTC. Amino acids: CASSLTGGLQETQYF.

The rearrangement joins TRBV19 to TRBJ2-1, with a possible D match to TRBD1 (5 bases). CDR1 and CDR2 (germline): LNHDA, SQIVND (reference sequence). V was clipped by 5 bases and J by 4 bases, with 15 bases between them. The CDR3 totals 15 residues. DNA for the CDR3: TGTGCCAGTAGTGCCGGACAATTCCGATACAATGAGCAGTTCTTC. The encoded protein is CASSAGQFRYNEQFF.

Ten or more counts support this clone. The V and J genes are TRBV7-3 and TRBJ2-3, with 7 positions matching TRBD2. V gave up 2 bases and J gave up 3 bases; unmatched junction bases: 5. Looked up from germline, CDR1 is SGHTA and CDR2 is FQGTGA. CDR3 length: 15 residues. The DNA of the CDR3 is TGTGCCAGCAGCTTAGGCGGGAGTCGAACAGATACGCAGTATTTT. Encoded protein: CASSLGGSRTDTQYF.

The chain couples TRBV18 to TRBJ1-1; the D gene is possibly TRBD1 (6 bases). Trimming removed 3 bases from V and 1 base from J, with 9 bases in between. Germline values: CDR1 KGHSH, CDR2 LQKENI. The CDR3 covers 14 residues. CDR3 in amino acids: CASSPGQQNTEAFF. The CDR3 bases are TGTGCCAGCTCACCTGGACAGCAGAACACTGAAGCTTTCTTT.

The V call is TRBV5-1, the J call TRBJ2-2; D is possibly TRBD1 (5 bases). The CDR3 covers 14 residues. Trimming cost V 3 bases and J 2 bases, with 8 bases left between them. Germline V CDR1 and CDR2: SGHRS, YFSETQ. For the CDR3, the DNA is TGCGCCAGCAGCTCGACAGTTAACACCGGGGAGCTGTTTTTT. Translating it yields CASSSTVNTGELFF.

This rearrangement joins TRBV7-3 to TRBJ2-1, with TRBD2 as a possible D gene (6 bases). The germline V gene has CDR1 SGHTA and CDR2 FQGTGA. V was cut by 2 bases and J by 7 bases, with 9 bases left in between. The CDR3 has 13 residues. CDR3 DNA: TGTGCCAGCAGCTTAGGACTACTAAATGAGCAGTTCTTC. It translates to CASSLGLLNEQFF.

The rearrangement uses TRBV7-2 and TRBJ1-1; possibly TRBD1 for D (6 bases). The V and J ends lost 3 bases and 10 bases respectively, with 12 bases between them. This CDR3 has 12 residues. In germline, CDR1 is SGHTA, CDR2 FQGNSA. CDR3 nucleotides: TGTGCCAGCAGCTTGGACGGCAGGGGAGCTTTCTTT. Translating it yields CASSLDGRGAFF.

This clone was seen a handful of times. The chain recombines TRBV4-2 with TRBJ2-5, with 7 bases fitting TRBD2. The length of the CDR3 is 14 residues. CDR1 is LGHNA and CDR2 is YNFKEQ in the germline V gene. The V gene end was trimmed by 2 bases and the J gene end by 9 bases; junction bases not matched to a gene: 9. CDR3 coding DNA: TGTGCCAGCAGCCAAAAGGACTCGGCGGGGGCCCAGTACTTC. Encoded protein: CASSQKDSAGAQYF.

The chain uses TRBV7-9 and TRBJ2-3; 10 bases match TRBD2. CDR1 SEHNR and CDR2 FQNEAQ come from the germline V gene (reference sequence). The V gene end was trimmed by 5 bases and the J gene end by 3 bases; junction bases not matched to a gene: 5. This CDR3 contains 15 residues. CDR3: CASSPSGRGTDTQYF. The DNA of the CDR3 is TGTGCCAGCAGCCCTAGCGGGAGAGGTACAGATACGCAGTATTTT.

This clone was observed a handful of times. CDR3 amino acids: CSVVRVGNTEAFF. The CDR3 bases are TGCAGCGTTGTCAGGGTAGGGAACACTGAAGCTTTCTTT. The chain joins TRBV29-1 to TRBJ1-1, with a possible D match to TRBD1 (5 bases). The germline V gene has CDR1 SQVTM and CDR2 ANQGSEA. The CDR3 is 13 amino acids. Trimming left V 4 bases short and J 1 base short, with 10 bases between.

In its sample, this clone was seen a few times. This chain links TRBV6-6 with TRBJ1-3; D may be TRBD1 (5 bases). Trimming shortened V by 5 bases and J by 4 bases, and 18 bases separated the two germline ends. CDR3 length equals 16 residues. Germline assignment: CDR1 MNHNY and CDR2 SVGAGI (reference sequence). DNA of the CDR3: TGTGCCAGCAGTCACCAGGGACTACCGGGAGGAAACACCATATATTTT. It codes for CASSHQGLPGGNTIYF.

CDR3 DNA: TGTGCCAGCAGCAGGGGAATCCCACTAGCGGGAGTTCCCTACAATGAGCAGTTCTTC. Translated: CASSRGIPLAGVPYNEQFF. This chain joins TRBV21-1 and TRBJ2-1; TRBD2, the table's D call, lacks a check against the DNA. TRBV21-1 is recorded as a pseudogene. This CDR3 has 19 residues.

This clone was recorded a few times. This chain links TRBV6-6 with TRBJ2-3; 9 bases line up with TRBD2. V trimming: 7 bases; J trimming: 3 bases; junction bases outside the gene matches: 11. CDR3 length equals 16 residues. Germline V gives CDR1 MNHNY, CDR2 SVGAGI (reference sequence). The chain's CDR3 is CASIRSGGSSTDTQYF. In nucleotides, the CDR3 is TGTGCCAGCATCCGAAGCGGGGGGAGTAGTACAGATACGCAGTATTTT.

This clone was counted ten times or more. The rearrangement joins TRBV28 to TRBJ2-5; 9 nucleotides agree with TRBD1. V trimming: 3 bases; J trimming: 2 bases; junction bases outside the gene matches: 4. This CDR3 has 15 residues. Per the germline V gene, CDR1 is MDHEN and CDR2 is SYDVKM. CDR3 coding DNA: TGTGCCAGCAGTTTTACAGGGGGCCGTCAAGAGACCCAGTACTTC. Its translation: CASSFTGGRQETQYF.

This clone showed up many times. The genes are TRBV14 and TRBJ2-6; 9 bases are shared with TRBD1. V lost 4 bases to trimming and J lost 4 bases; unmatched junction nucleotides: 8. CDR3 length equals 17 residues. Per the germline V gene, CDR1 is SGHDN and CDR2 is FVKESK. Written as DNA, the CDR3 is TGTGCCAGCAGCCTTACAGGGGGCTTGACGGGGGCCAACGTCCTGACTTTC. As protein: CASSLTGGLTGANVLTF.

The chain uses TRBV2 and TRBJ1-1; D gene unclear. With 5 bases removed from V and 8 bases from J, the gap between germline ends came to 9 bases. CDR1 is SNHLY and CDR2 is FYNNEI in the germline V gene. The CDR3 length is 11 residues. As DNA, the CDR3 is TGTGCCAGCAGTCTTTCAGTAGAAGCTTTCTTT. This sequence encodes CASSLSVEAFF.

This rearrangement joins TRBV28 to TRBJ2-2; D is possibly TRBD2 (6 bases). CDR1 and CDR2 (germline): MDHEN, SYDVKM. CDR3 length: 15 amino acids. Trimming removed 5 bases from V and 5 bases from J, with 15 bases in between. Written as DNA, the CDR3 is TGTGCCAGCAGTCCCCCGAGGAGGGGAACCGGGGAGCTGTTTTTT. Translating it yields CASSPPRRGTGELFF.

The chain carries TRBV10-3 and TRBJ2-5; 10 positions match TRBD1. Near its end, the DNA agrees better with TRBJ2-7, so the J call may be wrong. This CDR3 spans 12 amino acids. Germline V gives CDR1 ENHRY, CDR2 SYGVKD. DNA of the CDR3: TGTGCCATCTCGGGACAGGGGTACGAGCAGTACTTC. Translated, it gives CAISGQGYEQYF.

This clone was counted a few times. The CDR3 sequence: CASSSQRGQYEQYF. The CDR3 DNA sequence: TGTGCCAGCAGCTCCCAACGGGGACAGTACGAGCAGTACTTC. The rearrangement joins TRBV7-2 to TRBJ2-7, with TRBD1 identical over 7 bases. CDR3 length: 14 residues. Germline lookup yields CDR1 SGHTA and CDR2 FQGNSA. V dropped 4 bases and J dropped 4; count of bases not matched to a gene: 7.

J is TRBJ2-3 and V is TRBV18, with D tentatively TRBD2 (6 bases). Germline CDR1 reads KGHSH; CDR2 reads LQKENI. The CDR3 length is 18 residues. Trimming stripped 1 base from V and 2 bases from J, with 19 bases between. As DNA, the CDR3 is TGTGCCAGCTCACCACAAAACTCTGTTGCGGGATCCACAGATACGCAGTATTTT. Protein sequence: CASSPQNSVAGSTDTQYF.

This clone came up many times. The chain is built from TRBV15 and TRBJ1-5, with D maybe TRBD1 (5 bases). CDR3 length equals 15 residues. CDR1 is LNHNV, CDR2 YYDKDF, per germline (reference sequence). The V end was cut by 0 bases, the J end by 3 bases, with 9 bases between. CDR3 sequence (DNA): TGTGCCACCAGCAGAGATGCGGGGCCCAATCAGCCCCAGCATTTT. This codes for CATSRDAGPNQPQHF.